The 8 T cell receptor beta chains listed next were all sequenced from one sample in a study of cytomegalovirus exposure and HLA in healthy donors. The PCR was carried out with 60 Vbeta primers and 13 Jbeta primers. Repertoires were generated with immunoSEQ multiplex PCR, while TCRdb's copy carries only in-frame clones and drops some. The profile shows approximately 170,000 clones, approximately 79% of them singletons. Sequenced input: PBMCs. These receptor sequences come from a human donor in good health.

V usage is TRBV4-1 and J usage is TRBJ2-7, with 11 bases fitting TRBD1. Germline V CDR1 and CDR2: MGHRA, YSYEKL. With V trimmed by 1 base and J by 2 bases, 4 bases remained unmatched. The CDR3 contains 16 residues. The CDR3 nucleotides are TGCGCCAGCAGCCAAGCTCCGGGACAGGGGGCCTACGAGCAGTACTTC. Translation gives CASSQAPGQGAYEQYF.

The chain recombines TRBV4-1 with TRBJ1-5; tentative D call: TRBD1 (5 bases). The V end lost 0 bases, the J end lost 2 bases, and 8 bases lay between the germline ends. The CDR3 loop spans 15 amino acids. From germline, CDR1 is MGHRA and CDR2 YSYEKL. The CDR3 region is CASSQEGGGNQPQHF. The CDR3 DNA sequence: TGCGCCAGCAGCCAAGAGGGAGGGGGCAATCAGCCCCAGCATTTT.

This chain links TRBV9 with TRBJ2-3; no clear D gene. Germline CDR1 reads SGDLS; CDR2 reads YYNGEE. V was clipped by 7 bases and J by 3 bases, with 18 bases between them. The CDR3 is 15 residues long. The CDR3 sequence is CASSYLGSVTDTQYF. DNA for the CDR3: TGTGCCAGCTCTTATCTCGGTTCTGTGACAGATACGCAGTATTTT.

Worth noting for this clone: The sample has other DNA sequences that encode this CDR3 too. The genes are TRBV9 and TRBJ2-7; 9 bases agree with TRBD1. The CDR3 has 14 residues. Germline CDR1 is SGDLS and CDR2 is YYNGEE. The V segment lost 0 bases and the J segment 4 bases; nucleotides outside the gene matches: 2. CDR3 sequence reads: CASSVGGTGYEQYF. CDR3 nucleotide sequence: TGTGCCAGCAGCGTAGGTGGGACAGGGTACGAGCAGTACTTC.

This chain connects TRBV4-1 to TRBJ1-2; TRBD1 is a possible D gene (5 bases). Looked up from germline, CDR1 is MGHRA and CDR2 is YSYEKL. V gave up 1 base and J gave up 6 bases, with 12 bases separating them. The CDR3 has 14 amino acids. The CDR3 DNA reads TGCGCCAGCAGCCAAGTCTCAGGGTTGGATGGCTACACCTTC. It translates to CASSQVSGLDGYTF.

Comments on this clone: Other DNA sequences of this sample code for an identical CDR3. The chain links TRBV25-1 to TRBJ1-2; 9 bases are shared with TRBD1. J was trimmed by 5 bases and V by 4 bases; bases with no gene match: 8. This CDR3 is 15 amino acids long. Germline V CDR1 and CDR2: MGHDK, SYGVNS. For the CDR3, the DNA is TGTGCCAGCAGTGGAGGGACAGGGACTTCTTATGGCTACACCTTC. Residues: CASSGGTGTSYGYTF.

This chain joins TRBV11-3 and TRBJ2-7; 8 nucleotides match TRBD1. V was clipped by 4 bases and J by 2 bases; unmatched bases: 4. This CDR3 contains 14 residues. Germline V gene data show CDR1 as SGHNT and CDR2 as YENEEA. This CDR3 reads CASSSGQGTYEQYF. The CDR3 DNA reads as TGTGCCAGCAGCTCAGGACAGGGCACCTACGAGCAGTACTTC.

This sequence joins TRBV9 and TRBJ2-5, with TRBD2 matching over 7 bases. Germline CDR1 is SGDLS and CDR2 is YYNGEE. With 3 bases clipped from V and 0 bases from J, the junction kept 5 bases outside the gene matches. The CDR3 totals 15 residues. CDR3 region: CASSALATYQETQYF. The DNA of the CDR3 is TGTGCCAGCAGCGCACTAGCGACCTACCAAGAGACCCAGTACTTC.